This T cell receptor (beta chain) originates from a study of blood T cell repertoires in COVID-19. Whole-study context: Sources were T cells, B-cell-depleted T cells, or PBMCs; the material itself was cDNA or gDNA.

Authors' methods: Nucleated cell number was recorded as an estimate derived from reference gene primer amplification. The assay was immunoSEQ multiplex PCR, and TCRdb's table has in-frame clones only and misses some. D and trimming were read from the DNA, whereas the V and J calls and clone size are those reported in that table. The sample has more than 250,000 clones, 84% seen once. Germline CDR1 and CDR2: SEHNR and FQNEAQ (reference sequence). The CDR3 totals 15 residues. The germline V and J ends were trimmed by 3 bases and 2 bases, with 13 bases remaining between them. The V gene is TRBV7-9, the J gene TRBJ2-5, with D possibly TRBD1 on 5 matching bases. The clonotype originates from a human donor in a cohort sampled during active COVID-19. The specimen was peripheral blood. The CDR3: CASSFYRRQQETQYF. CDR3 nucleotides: TGTGCCAGCAGCTTTTACAGGCGACAACAAGAGACCCAGTACTTC.